This T cell receptor beta chain was identified in a study of blood T cell repertoires in COVID-19. V was cut by 6 bases and J by 12 bases, with 17 bases left in between. There are 12 residues in the CDR3. Germline CDR1 is MNHNY and CDR2 is SVGAGI (reference sequence). The data were produced by immunoSEQ multiplex PCR, yet TCRdb's version contains in-frame clones alone and is incomplete. The data show under 450,000 clones, more than 75% seen once. The chain joins TRBV6-6 to TRBJ1-2; possible D gene TRBD1, 5 bases. Sample: peripheral blood. The TCR sequence derives from a human donor with acute or convalescent COVID-19. The donor label of this sample is uncertain. The CDR3 DNA follows: TGTGCCAGCAGCCCCCTGGGGGGACCAAACACCTTC. It is translated as CASSPLGGPNTF.